The T cell receptor beta chain described here comes from a study of cytomegalovirus exposure and HLA in healthy donors (TCRdb year 2017). In terms of the full investigation: An earlier analysis of some 600 of the donors reported under 300 Gb of sequence data and around 100 million unique TCR beta sequences obtained from about 200 million T cells. An early release covering over 500 HLA-typed donors comprised roughly 300 gigabases of sequencing data and around 80 million unique TCR sequences. The genetic ancestry cluster associated with self-reported Caucasian donors included roughly four fifths of the roughly 410 genotyped donors. The study aimed to test whether signatures of past pathogen exposure could be identified by cataloging public T cell receptors. The study used immunosequencing to profile the T cell repertoires of approximately 640 subjects and linked those repertoires to cytomegalovirus serostatus. Besides the first cohort of under 700 subjects, a separate validation cohort made up of 120 different subjects was used. To predict cytomegalovirus infection status, the study brought together high-throughput TCR immunosequencing, statistical association of individual TCRs with disease status, and machine learning. A later analysis re-examined previously published TCR beta repertoires from just over 650 donors and added high-resolution HLA genotyping to investigate patterns of TCR occurrence. Rather than drawing on any new phenotypic data, the later analysis identified candidate immune exposures from TCR beta sequences and the way those sequences occurred across donors. An earlier analysis of 587 of the donors used high-throughput TCR beta sequencing to judge whether each TCR beta V gene segment behaved as functional or pseudogenic. Donor age, sex, ethnicity and CMV serostatus were compiled alongside the repertoire data. A later genetic analysis used genome-wide SNP genotypes for about three fifths of the roughly 700 donors, treating that subset as a discovery cohort. Every repertoire in the discovery cohort had been generated on one and the same sequencing platform. HLA typing included class I and class II loci at four-digit resolution. Typing coverage differed by locus: A, B, C, DRB1 and DQB1 were typed in roughly 629-630 donors, DQA1 in about 500, DPA1 in some 570, and DPB1 in just under 490. Roughly 5 DR-DQ haplotypes were handled as single units for association and clustering, since linkage in the cohort was strong. Across about 380 genotyped donors of the cohort, an average of approximately 200,000 unique TCR beta nucleotide sequences per donor were sequenced, and 15% to 20% of those sequences were non-productive. Summary of the overall study and its limitations: According to a later analysis, parvovirus B19, influenza, CMV and Epstein-Barr virus appeared linked to several top co-occurrence clusters. Because some donors lacked HLA typing at each locus, the association tests relied only on the typed subset. In an earlier analysis of about 600 of the donors, most TCR beta V segments appeared in productive rearrangements about 90% or about 30% of the time, broadly matching IMGT annotations. In vitro tests confirmed that a few of the cytomegalovirus-associated TCR beta chains recognize cytomegalovirus antigens. Strong co-occurrence of HLA alleles, especially DR and DQ, made assigning TCR associations to individual alleles difficult. An association between a missense DCLRE1C variant and V-gene and J-gene trimming of TCR beta chains was found in a later genetic analysis and replicated in an independent cohort. A later analysis associated about 17,000 TCR beta sequences with specific HLA alleles at a false discovery rate of 0.05. In the study, roughly 160 TCR beta chains were listed as associated with cytomegalovirus. Across donors, most TCR sequences were observed very rarely, whereas some public TCRs were present in many individuals. This cohort had only TCR beta chains sequenced, and the lack of alpha or paired-chain data limited which features could be detected. In a later analysis, the rate of TCR association differed among HLA loci, with DRB1 alleles having the most associated TCRs and HLA-C alleles having the fewest. CMV serostatus was the only immune exposure information available for the cohort. Most CMV-associated TCR beta chains appeared to be HLA-restricted in a later analysis, and the HLA associations seemed to be driven largely by CMV exposure. In a later analysis, HLA-associated TCR beta chains were found to be more clonally expanded and to have lower generation probabilities than equally common non-associated chains. The earlier analysis of 450 to 700 of the donors excluded approximately 15 rarely observed V segments, including chromosome 9 orphons, because counts were too low. Roughly uniform sequencing depth across donors was assumed in presence/absence analyses, although this assumption may not hold. The authors suggested that the approach could potentially be generalized to other disease states and immunological phenotypes. Compared with the approximately 720-donor mean, donors in an Asian-associated ancestry cluster had fewer N-insertions in productive TCRs, according to a later genetic analysis. A cluster of highly shared sequence variants was judged likely to be a technical artifact of the sequencing pipeline. A further reported finding was that TCR beta sequences accurately predicted the HLA-A and HLA-B alleles for most subjects in the first cohort. The classifier was reported to diagnose cytomegalovirus status with high specificity and sensitivity in both the original and validation cohorts. Correlated functional status among segregating V segments might reflect linkage disequilibrium, but an unknown experimental factor could not be ruled out.

About this clone itself: There is no known antigen for this receptor. No per-base quality is available; no much larger clone lies one base away.

The cohort comprised more than 550 healthy bone marrow donors. At the time of sampling, all cohort members were nominally healthy, though unrecorded immune exposures were likely present. The donor was CMV seropositive and belonged to the group of 250 to 300 seropositive cohort members. Each donor provided a peripheral blood sample, and peripheral blood mononuclear cells were used for TCR beta sequencing. Genomic DNA extraction from the blood cell samples was performed with the Qiagen DNeasy Blood Extraction Kit. The library was produced with the immunoSEQ multiplex PCR assay. For the multiplex PCR, a mixture combining 60 forward primers for TCR Vbeta segments and 13 reverse primers for TCR Jbeta segments was used. A multiplex PCR assay on genomic DNA amplified the CDR3 region of rearranged TCR beta genes. Amplified TCR beta libraries were sequenced as 87-base-pair reads on the Illumina HiSeq System. The authors' analysis ran thus. A later analysis tallied roughly 76 million unique TCR beta chains across the 700 or so repertoires, and around 9.9 million of those chains were shared by two or more donors. To remove PCR and sequencing errors, raw reads were error-corrected and collapsed into unique sequences using a nearest-neighbor algorithm that merged closely related sequences. V, D and J gene segments were assigned by aligning CDR3 sequences to IMGT reference sequences. Each retained sequence needed at least a six-nucleotide match to both a V gene segment and a J gene segment. Rearrangements were called productive when the CDR3 lacked stop codons and stayed in frame with V and J; all others were non-productive. Following IMGT convention, CDR3 was defined as the stretch from the second conserved V-encoded cysteine up to the conserved J-encoded phenylalanine. The earlier analysis of about 610 of the donors excluded any sequence lacking an unambiguous match to a single V gene segment. An earlier analysis of under 750 of the donors called V segments functional above 56.7% productive rearrangements and segregating when the between-donor standard deviation exceeded 5%. A statistical classification framework was built for diagnosing cytomegalovirus status from the catalog of TCR beta chain sequences. A later analysis assigned V and J genes by comparing TCR nucleotide sequences with IMGT/GENE-DB human TR gene sequences. In a later analysis, CDR3 sequences and most-parsimonious VDJ recombination scenarios were assigned using the TCRdist pipeline. In a later analysis, each TCR beta chain was defined by its CDR3 amino acid sequence together with its V-gene family, and reads lacking a unique V-gene family were excluded. A later analysis removed over 500 highly shared, low-generation-probability nucleotide sequences to deal with suspected cross-contamination and a sequencing artifact. A later analysis calculated a clonal expansion index for each public chain from normalized within-repertoire ranks of inferred template counts. In a later analysis, generation probabilities were computed using a VDJ recombination model fitted to out-of-frame rearrangements, and the results were checked against IGoR. A later analysis scored TCR-TCR, TCR-HLA and TCR-CMV co-occurrence with hypergeometric tests, applying a repertoire-size bias correction to TCR pairs. In a later analysis, false discovery rates were estimated by permuting HLA or CMV assignments 20 times. In a later analysis, co-occurring TCRs were grouped using DBSCAN, with TCRdist sequence similarity added in when clustering inside HLA-allele-positive subsets. For co-occurrence clustering, repertoires with fewer than 30,000 or more than 120,000 public chains were excluded, along with four or five repertoires with anomalous nucleotide sharing. The table comes from immuneACCESS by way of TCRdb, which keeps in-frame sequences with V and J called. Part of the clones is missing from these tables; in studies checked, under half for an unresolved V gene and the rest for unknown reasons. The DNA was the basis for D and trimming; V, J and clone size are from that table. The sample profile shows fewer than 200,000 clones; around 80% of them were found once. Roughly 4.7% of the sample is in the top ten clones.

This TCR was sampled from a woman in her 50s in good health and CMV-seropositive. What was sequenced was PBMCs.

The CDR3 here reads CASSLVGLLSNYGYTF. The bases read TGTGCCAGCAGTTTAGTCGGACTACTTTCTAACTATGGCTACACCTTC. Recombination connected TRBV28 to TRBJ1-2; no D gene call is confident. V is pared back by 2 bases and J by 0 bases, with 13 bases lying between the germline termini. The CDR3, cysteine through phenylalanine, is 16 amino acids long. CDR3 DNA is the only sequence kept; it has 48 bases, read in frame from the first base. The CDR1 and CDR2 encoded by the germline V gene are MDHEN and SYDVKM.